What follows are 30 T cell receptor beta chains derived from one specimen sequenced in a study of Graves' ophthalmopathy and Graves' hyperthyroidism. Transcripts of RNA were the source for amplifying TCR beta CDR3 regions. Second-round multiplex PCR came after first-round RT-PCR with HTBI primers. Each CDR3 protein gets one entry after TCRdb re-called the multiplex PCR reads with MiXCR. The profile shows 300,000 to 450,000 distinct CDR3 sequences, roughly a sixth of them singletons. Sequenced: peripheral blood. These receptors were collected from an adult woman with stable Graves' hyperthyroidism.

The V call is TRBV10-3, the J call TRBJ2-5, with TRBD2 matching over 7 bases. The CDR3 contains 14 residues. Germline V gives CDR1 ENHRY, CDR2 SYGVKD. Trimming cost V 8 bases and J 3 bases; bases outside gene matches: 9. This chain's CDR3 is CAIGRSGSEETQYF. The CDR3 nucleotides read TGTGCCATCGGACGTAGCGGGTCCGAAGAGACCCAGTACTTC.

Notes on this clonotype: The limits of the CDR3 on the DNA are not certain, so only TCRdb's listed CDR3 is given. The chain carries TRBV20-1 and TRBJ1-2. The V gene's germline CDR1 is DFQATT and CDR2 SNEGSKA (reference sequence). With termini counted, the CDR3 has 12 amino acids. This CDR3 is CSTSEATYGYTF.

This clonotype appeared many times. This chain uses TRBV6-5 with TRBJ1-1; D might be TRBD1 (5 bases). This CDR3 contains 14 residues. Trimming stripped 5 bases from V and 4 bases from J, with 14 bases between. The V gene's germline CDR1 is MNHEY and CDR2 SVGAGI. The chain's CDR3 is CASSLGGVGTEAFF. The CDR3 region has the DNA TGTGCCAGCAGTCTGGGGGGGGTGGGCACTGAAGCTTTCTTT.

This clonotype has at least ten counts. The J gene is TRBJ2-7, the V gene TRBV15, with TRBD1 identical over 7 bases. Germline CDR1 is LNHNV and CDR2 is YYDKDF (reference sequence). The CDR3 spans 14 residues. The V and J ends lost 2 bases and 1 base, in that order; junction bases with no gene match: 2. DNA of the CDR3: TGTGCCACCAGCAGACTGACAGGGTCCTACGAGCAGTACTTC. The encoded protein is CATSRLTGSYEQYF.

This clonotype was seen many times. The chain employs TRBV10-1 and TRBJ1-5; D is uncertain. The CDR3 loop spans 13 amino acids. The germline CDR1 and CDR2 sequences are WNHNN and SYGVQD (reference sequence). Trimming pared 5 bases from V and 4 bases from J, leaving 9 bases between. CDR3 amino acids: CASSKDGNQPQHF. The CDR3 DNA follows: TGCGCCAGCAGTAAGGACGGAAATCAGCCCCAGCATTTT.

At least ten counts were recorded for this clonotype. The chain has TRBV12-3 or TRBV12-4 and TRBJ1-3; D uncertain. The CDR3 loop spans 15 amino acids. Trimming removed 2 bases at V and 0 bases at J, with 8 bases between. DNA for the CDR3: TGTGCCAGCAGTTTATATGGTCTCTCTGGAAACACCATATATTTT. Translated, it gives CASSLYGLSGNTIYF.

This clonotype occurred many times. This chain joins TRBV20-1 and TRBJ2-7; 9 nucleotides line up with TRBD2. CDR1 DFQATT and CDR2 SNEGSKA come from the germline V gene (reference sequence). The CDR3 has 16 residues. V gave up 6 bases and J gave up 1 base; unmatched junction bases: 13. Here the CDR3 DNA reads TGCAGTGCGAGATGGGCTAGCGGGGAGGCTTCCTACGAGCAGTACTTC. This translates into CSARWASGEASYEQYF.

Ten or more counts support this clonotype. The chain combines TRBV2 with TRBJ1-1; maybe TRBD1 (5 bases). V was cut by 7 bases and J by 7 bases, with 22 bases left in between. Germline V CDR1 and CDR2: SNHLY, FYNNEI. The length of the CDR3 is 15 residues. The CDR3 here is CASTPAGRATREAFF. DNA for the CDR3: TGTGCCAGCACCCCGGCCGGCAGGGCAACTCGTGAAGCTTTCTTT.

There are many counts of this clonotype. This chain connects TRBV29-1 to TRBJ2-7; 7 bases are a match to TRBD1. Germline CDR1 is SQVTM and CDR2 is ANQGSEA. The V and J ends lost 7 bases and 4 bases, in that order; junction bases with no gene match: 7. CDR3 size: 12 residues. CDR3 amino acids: CSAGGRGYEQYF. In nucleotides, the CDR3 is TGCAGCGCCGGTGGCAGGGGGTACGAGCAGTACTTC.

This sequence joins TRBV5-1 and TRBJ2-7; D perhaps matches TRBD2 (5 bases). The CDR3 consists of 15 residues. Germline V gene sequence: CDR1 SGHRS, CDR2 YFSETQ. The V and J ends lost 0 bases and 0 bases respectively, with 10 bases between them. The chain's CDR3 is CASSLVATSSYEQYF. In DNA, the CDR3 is TGCGCCAGCAGCTTGGTAGCGACAAGCTCCTACGAGCAGTACTTC.

This clonotype was observed many times. The chain is built from TRBV6-5 and TRBJ1-2; weak D call: TRBD1 (5 bases). Trimming took 1 base from V and 0 from J, leaving 9 bases between them. The germline gives CDR1 MNHEY, CDR2 SVGAGI. The CDR3 contains 15 residues. CDR3 sequence (DNA): TGTGCCAGCAGTTACTGGCGGGGGGCTAACTATGGCTACACCTTC. This gives the protein CASSYWRGANYGYTF.

There are a few counts of this clonotype. The J gene is TRBJ2-7, the V gene TRBV7-8; 7 positions match TRBD2. V lost 5 bases to trimming and J lost 2 bases; unmatched junction nucleotides: 6. From germline, CDR1 is SGHVS and CDR2 FQNEAQ. The CDR3 is made up of 14 amino acids. CDR3 residues: CASSNRGTTYEQYF. The CDR3 DNA reads TGTGCCAGCAGCAATCGAGGGACTACCTACGAGCAGTACTTC. Drawing the rest from reference TRBV7-8 and TRBJ2-7, the complete variable domain is GAGVSQSPRYKVAKRGQDVALRCDPISGHVSLFWYQQALGQGPEFLTYFQNEAQLDKSGLPSDRFFAERPEGSVSTLKIQRTQQEDSAVYLCASSNRGTTYEQYFGPGTRLTVT.

This clonotype was detected many times. This rearrangement joins TRBV9 to TRBJ2-7, with D perhaps matching TRBD1 or TRBD2 (8 bases each). CDR3 size: 21 residues. Per germline, CDR1 SGDLS and CDR2 YYNGEE. V shed 0 bases and J shed 6 bases, with 34 bases lying between them. The CDR3 sequence: CASSVARQGPTEARGGSEQYF. In DNA form, the CDR3 reads TGTGCCAGCAGCGTAGCGAGACAGGGGCCGACCGAGGCTCGGGGGGGCTCCGAGCAGTACTTC.

The gene calls are TRBV20-1 and TRBJ2-1; the D gene could be TRBD1 or TRBD2 (5 bases each). Germline-derived CDR1 and CDR2 are DFQATT and SNEGSKA (reference sequence). V lost 0 bases to trimming and J lost 5 bases, with 17 bases between them. The length of the CDR3 is 16 residues. The chain's CDR3 is CSARDFTTGPDNEQFF. In DNA form, the CDR3 reads TGCAGTGCTAGAGATTTTACGACGGGGCCCGACAATGAGCAGTTCTTC.

The table lists this clonotype with many counts. This rearrangement joins TRBV27 to TRBJ1-1; D remains unclear. The CDR3 is 16 residues long. V was pared by 5 bases and J by 3 bases, with 19 bases between. Germline CDR1 and CDR2: MNHEY and SMNVEV (reference sequence). The CDR3 loop reads CASSAGPDRLYTEAFF. The CDR3 nucleotides read TGTGCCAGCAGTGCCGGTCCGGATAGGTTATACACTGAAGCTTTCTTT.

This clonotype was counted at least ten times. The chain joins TRBV7-2 to TRBJ2-4; TRBD1 or TRBD2 may be the D gene (5 bases each). Germline V gene sequence: CDR1 SGHTA, CDR2 FQGNSA. The CDR3 runs 14 residues. The V end was cut by 6 bases, the J end by 0 bases, with 9 bases between. The CDR3, as DNA: TGTGCCAGCAGTAGGGACGTAGCCAAAAACATTCAGTACTTC. It translates to CASSRDVAKNIQYF.

The chain joins TRBV18 to TRBJ2-7; D uncertain. Deletions cut 4 bases from V and 0 bases from J, with 7 bases between. The CDR3 covers 13 residues. Germline V gene sequence: CDR1 KGHSH, CDR2 LQKENI. The CDR3 DNA follows: TGTGCCAGCTCACAGAAGAGCTCCTACGAGCAGTACTTC. Its protein is CASSQKSSYEQYF.

This clonotype showed up just a few times. V and J are TRBV7-2 and TRBJ1-6; perhaps TRBD1 as D (5 bases). The germline V gene encodes CDR1 SGHTA and CDR2 FQGNSA. The CDR3 has 15 residues. V lost 4 bases, J lost 8 bases, and 15 bases lay in between. The CDR3 is CASSWGGGVDSPLHF. In DNA, the CDR3 is TGTGCCAGCAGCTGGGGGGGGGGTGTTGATTCACCCCTCCACTTT.

This clonotype has just a few counts. Lacking the conserved final phenylalanine or tryptophan, this CDR3 likely reflects a read error. The chain is built from TRBV7-9 and TRBJ2-2; no firm D call. V lost 7 bases and J lost 6, with 12 bases in between. Germline V gene data show CDR1 as SEHNR and CDR2 as FQNEAQ (reference sequence). CDR3 size: 13 residues. The CDR3 bases are TGTGCCAGCAACCCGGACGGCGCCGGGGAGCTGTTTTTG. It specifies CASNPDGAGELFL.

This clonotype showed up many times. V and J are TRBV6-5 and TRBJ1-1; possibly TRBD1 for D (5 bases). Germline CDR1 and CDR2: MNHEY and SVGAGI. The germline V and J ends were trimmed by 0 bases and 7 bases, with 21 bases remaining between them. This CDR3 is built from 17 residues. The CDR3 sequence: CASSYSGQTGSRDEAFF. As DNA, the CDR3 is TGTGCCAGCAGTTACTCGGGCCAAACAGGTTCTCGGGATGAAGCTTTCTTT.

This clonotype was counted at least ten times. The gene calls are TRBV6-1 and TRBJ1-5; 9 positions agree with TRBD1. Germline CDR1 MNHNS, CDR2 SASEGT. The CDR3 totals 15 residues. Germline trimming cut 7 bases from V and 7 bases from J; bases unmatched to any gene: 11. The CDR3 sequence is CASTDGGTGIQPQHF. As DNA, the CDR3 is TGTGCCAGCACCGACGGTGGGACAGGGATCCAGCCCCAGCATTTT.

This sequence joins TRBV27 and TRBJ1-6; TRBD1 might be the D (6 bases). Germline V gene data show CDR1 as MNHEY and CDR2 as SMNVEV (reference sequence). Trimming took off 4 bases at V and 6 bases at J, with 13 bases between the two ends. The CDR3 sequence is 15 residues long. This CDR3 is CASSWRQASNSPLHF. The CDR3 DNA is TGTGCCAGCAGTTGGAGACAGGCCTCTAATTCACCCCTCCACTTT.

The chain couples TRBV7-3 to TRBJ2-6, with TRBD2 as a possible D gene (6 bases). Trimming shortened V by 3 bases and J by 0 bases, and 9 bases separated the two germline ends. The germline V gene has CDR1 SGHTA and CDR2 FQGTGA. The CDR3 has 16 amino acids. CDR3 DNA: TGTGCCAGCAGCTTGCGGGGAAACTCTGGGGCCAACGTCCTGACTTTC. Residues: CASSLRGNSGANVLTF. Full variable domain (remainder filled in from reference TRBV7-3 and TRBJ2-6): GAGVSQTPSNKVTEKGKYVELRCDPISGHTALYWYRQSLGQGPEFLIYFQGTGAADDSGLPNDRFFAVRPEGSVSTLKIQRTERGDSAVYLCASSLRGNSGANVLTFGAGSRLTVL.

In nucleotides, the CDR3 is TGTGCCAGCGCAGGGCGCGGCTATGGCTACACCTTC. Translation: CASAGRGYGYTF. The chain is built from TRBV12-3 or TRBV12-4 and TRBJ1-2; D is possibly TRBD1 (5 bases). Trimming removed 8 bases at V and 4 bases at J, with 11 bases between. This CDR3 contains 12 residues.

Many counts were recorded for this clonotype. This chain connects TRBV6-2 or TRBV6-3 to TRBJ1-1, with unresolved D. This CDR3 has 17 residues. With 5 bases removed from V and 0 bases from J, the gap between germline ends came to 19 bases. CDR1 and CDR2 from the germline V gene are MNHEY and SVGEGT. In nucleotides, the CDR3 is TGTGCCAGCAGTGACGTGGTGGGAGGCAAAATGAACACTGAAGCTTTCTTT. Protein product: CASSDVVGGKMNTEAFF.

This clonotype was seen repeatedly, ten times or more. The chain employs TRBV12-3 or TRBV12-4 and TRBJ2-7; perhaps TRBD1 as D (7 bases). V lost 5 bases and J lost 6, with 17 bases in between. The CDR3 is 14 amino acids. The CDR3 reads CASSPYRGGFEQYF. The CDR3 coding sequence is TGTGCCAGCAGTCCCTACAGGGGAGGATTCGAGCAGTACTTC.

This clonotype has a count of ten or more. The CDR3, as DNA: TGTGCCAGCAGACTGGAGGATCAGCCCCAGCATTTT. Residues: CASRLEDQPQHF. This chain uses TRBV28 with TRBJ1-5; D unresolved. The germline V gene has CDR1 MDHEN and CDR2 SYDVKM. V lost 6 bases, J lost 5 bases, and 8 bases lay in between. This CDR3 has 12 amino acids. Filled out from reference TRBV28 and TRBJ1-5, the complete variable domain reads DVKVTQSSRYLVKRTGEKVFLECVQDMDHENMFWYRQDPGLGLRLIYFSYDVKMKEKGDIPEGYSVSREKKERFSLILESASTNQTSMYLCASRLEDQPQHFGDGTRLSIL.

This clonotype has a count of ten or more. The V call is TRBV9, the J call TRBJ1-1, with D maybe TRBD1 (5 bases). The CDR3 totals 14 residues. CDR1 and CDR2 (germline): SGDLS, YYNGEE. Between the trimmed V and J ends, which lost 3 bases and 0 bases, there was a span of 9 bases. DNA for the CDR3: TGTGCCAGCAGCGCTACAGGCCTGAACACTGAAGCTTTCTTT. Its translation: CASSATGLNTEAFF. The whole variable domain, filled in from reference TRBV9 and TRBJ1-1, reads DSGVTQTPKHLITATGQRVTLRCSPRSGDLSVYWYQQSLDQGLQFLIQYYNGEERAKGNILERFSAQQFPDLHSELNLSSLELGDSALYFCASSATGLNTEAFFGQGTRLTVV.

In its sample, this clonotype was seen many times. V gene TRBV5-1 combines with J gene TRBJ2-7, with 11 positions matching TRBD1. This CDR3 has 15 residues. V trimming: 4 bases; J trimming: 5 bases; junction bases outside the gene matches: 8. Germline CDR1 is SGHRS and CDR2 is YFSETQ. CDR3 nucleotides: TGCGCCAGCAGCCGGCCGGGACAGGGGGGACACGAGCAGTACTTC. Protein sequence: CASSRPGQGGHEQYF. The full variable domain, with the rest looked up from reference TRBV5-1 and TRBJ2-7, is KAGVTQTPRYLIKTRGQQVTLSCSPISGHRSVSWYQQTPGQGLQFLFEYFSETQRNKGNFPGRFSGRQFSNSRSEMNVSTLELGDSALYLCASSRPGQGGHEQYFGPGTRLTVT.

This clonotype was observed at least ten times. The chain recombines TRBV28 with TRBJ2-7; 7 nucleotides align to TRBD1. Trimming cost V 3 bases and J 5 bases; bases outside gene matches: 7. Germline V gene lookup returns CDR1 MDHEN and CDR2 SYDVKM. The CDR3 runs 14 residues. This CDR3 is CASSFVGQTDEQYF. As DNA, the CDR3 is TGTGCCAGCAGTTTTGTGGGACAGACCGACGAGCAGTACTTC.